This passage covers 18 T cell receptor beta chains from one sample sequenced in a study of regulatory T cells in long-lasting Graves disease. The time point is: persistent/refractory GD, antithyroid drugs over 5 years with positive TRAb. Generation of the TCR library employed RNA extracted from PBMCs. iRepertoire HTBI primers and Arm-PCR of CDR3 regions built TCR beta libraries. Via MiXCR, TCRdb re-called the multiplex PCR reads, giving one row per CDR3 protein. The table lists approximately 440,000 distinct CDR3 sequences, around a quarter of them singletons. The starting material was peripheral blood mononuclear cells (PBMCs), obtained when the disease was refractory, from a patient treated with antithyroid drugs. The receptors stem from a female donor with Graves disease.

Only a few counts were recorded for this clonotype. The chain links TRBV6-1 to TRBJ2-7; 9 bases line up with TRBD2. Per the germline V gene, CDR1 is MNHNS and CDR2 is SASEGT. The trim removed 8 bases at V and 4 bases at J, leaving 9 bases unmatched. This CDR3 comprises 14 residues. The CDR3 nucleotides read TGTGCCAGCCGGGAAGCGGGAGGAGCATACGAGCAGTACTTC. This gives the protein CASREAGGAYEQYF.

V gene TRBV29-1 combines with J gene TRBJ2-6, with 10 bases lining up with TRBD1. The CDR3 runs 16 residues. Germline loops: CDR1 SQVTM, CDR2 ANQGSEA. Trimming took 6 bases from V and 0 from J; bases not matched to a gene: 5. The CDR3 sequence is CSVIGQGVSGANVLTF. CDR3 coding DNA: TGCAGCGTGATTGGACAGGGGGTCTCTGGGGCCAACGTCCTGACTTTC.

This rearrangement joins TRBV7-2 to TRBJ2-7; D is uncertain. Germline CDR1 SGHTA, CDR2 FQGNSA. V shed 6 bases and J shed 4 bases, with 13 bases lying between them. The CDR3 runs to 13 residues. This chain's CDR3 is CASSPPIIYEQYF. The DNA for the CDR3 is TGTGCCAGCAGTCCACCCATTATTTACGAGCAGTACTTC.

This clonotype has a count of ten or more. CDR3 loop: CSARKQGQGSYNEQFF. The CDR3, as DNA: TGCAGTGCTAGAAAGCAAGGACAGGGCTCCTACAATGAGCAGTTCTTC. V and J are TRBV20-1 and TRBJ2-1; TRBD1 aligns across 8 bases. Trimming took 2 bases from V and 0 from J; bases not matched to a gene: 6. There are 16 residues in the CDR3. CDR1 and CDR2 from the germline V gene are DFQATT and SNEGSKA (reference sequence).

V is TRBV20-1 and J is TRBJ2-7; TRBD1 aligns across 8 bases. With V trimmed by 3 bases and J by 2 bases, 6 bases remained unmatched. The CDR3 is 14 residues long. The germline V gene encodes CDR1 DFQATT and CDR2 SNEGSKA (reference sequence). The CDR3 here is CSASKGQGPYEQYF. CDR3 sequence (DNA): TGCAGTGCTAGTAAAGGACAGGGCCCCTACGAGCAGTACTTC.

V and J are TRBV7-2 and TRBJ1-4, with no clear D. This CDR3 is built from 16 residues. Germline V CDR1 and CDR2: SGHTA, FQGNSA. Trimming left V 2 bases short and J 4 bases short, with 14 bases between. In DNA form, the CDR3 reads TGTGCCAGCAGCTTAAGAATCCAGACCATTAATGAAAAACTGTTTTTT. Protein: CASSLRIQTINEKLFF. Complete variable domain (other parts from reference TRBV7-2 and TRBJ1-4): GAGVSQSPSNKVTEKGKDVELRCDPISGHTALYWYRQSLGQGLEFLIYFQGNSAPDKSGLPSDRFSAERTGGSVSTLTIQRTQQEDSAVYLCASSLRIQTINEKLFFGSGTQLSVL.

This clonotype was detected only a few times. This sequence joins TRBV6-1 and TRBJ2-2, with D unclear. The V end was cut by 8 bases, the J end by 5 bases, with 12 bases between. Per the germline V gene, CDR1 is MNHNS and CDR2 is SASEGT. The CDR3 has 13 amino acids. DNA for the CDR3: TGTGCCAGCGTGGGATGGCGGACCGGGGAGCTGTTTTTT. Residues: CASVGWRTGELFF.

This clonotype was observed at least ten times. The chain couples TRBV11-2 to TRBJ2-5, with 11 bases matching TRBD2. Germline trimming cut 6 bases from V and 5 bases from J; bases unmatched to any gene: 8. This CDR3 comprises 15 residues. Germline V gives CDR1 SGHAT, CDR2 FQNNGV. The CDR3 loop is CASRRGASGRETQYF. In DNA form, the CDR3 reads TGTGCCAGCAGGCGAGGGGCTAGCGGGAGGGAGACCCAGTACTTC.

This clonotype was seen ten or more times. This rearrangement joins TRBV28 to TRBJ2-2, with D maybe TRBD2 (6 bases). CDR1 MDHEN and CDR2 SYDVKM come from the germline V gene. Trimming cost V 2 bases and J 3 bases, with 10 bases left between them. CDR3 length equals 15 residues. The CDR3 sequence: CASSLPLAYTGELFF. The CDR3 DNA reads as TGTGCCAGCAGTTTACCACTAGCTTACACCGGGGAGCTGTTTTTT.

This clonotype showed up many times. This chain joins TRBV2 and TRBJ1-1; a weak D match, TRBD1 (6 bases). The CDR3 runs 14 residues. From germline, CDR1 is SNHLY and CDR2 FYNNEI. The V end lost 6 bases, the J end lost 3 bases, and 14 bases lay between the germline ends. The CDR3 nucleotides are TGTGCCAGCAGGTCAAACAGGGAGGACACTGAAGCTTTCTTT. Amino acid sequence: CASRSNREDTEAFF.

In its sample, this clonotype was seen many times. The chain employs TRBV28 and TRBJ1-2, with a tentative D call TRBD1 (6 bases). V dropped 3 bases and J dropped 6 bases, with 14 bases sitting between them. CDR3 length: 14 amino acids. Germline assignment: CDR1 MDHEN and CDR2 SYDVKM. CDR3 amino acids: CASSLGQGPDGYTF. CDR3 bases: TGTGCCAGCAGTTTGGGGCAGGGGCCGGATGGCTACACCTTC.

The rearrangement joins TRBV15 to TRBJ2-7; D assignment may be TRBD1 or TRBD2 (5 bases each). Trimming took 5 bases from V and 3 from J, leaving 20 bases between them. This CDR3 comprises 16 residues. Germline V gene sequence: CDR1 LNHNV, CDR2 YYDKDF (reference sequence). Here the CDR3 DNA reads TGTGCCACCAGCGAGAGTTCCGGGACCGGTGTCTACGAGCAGTACTTC. The encoded protein is CATSESSGTGVYEQYF.

As regards this clonotype: This sequence may be a read error, since a much larger clone differs from it by one base. The V gene is TRBV6-2 or TRBV6-3, the J gene TRBJ2-2; D is uncertain. This CDR3 is built from 13 residues. Germline CDR1 and CDR2: MNHEY and SVGEGT. V was cut by 5 bases and J by 7 bases, with 11 bases left in between. Here the CDR3 reads CASSTAVIGELFF. The CDR3 nucleotides read TGTGCCAGCAGTACGGCAGTGATCGGGGAGCTGTTTTTT.

This clonotype was counted a few times. The genes are TRBV25-1 and TRBJ2-7, with D uncertain. This CDR3 is built from 16 residues. Trimming removed 2 bases from V and 2 bases from J, with 16 bases in between. In germline, CDR1 is MGHDK, CDR2 SYGVNS. The CDR3 bases are TGTGCCAGCAGTGAAAATGAAGGTGATGGCCCCTACGAGCAGTACTTC. It codes for CASSENEGDGPYEQYF.

Comment on this clonotype: This clone may be a read error of a much larger clone one base away. The J gene is TRBJ2-7, the V gene TRBV20-1, with D possibly matching TRBD2 (6 bases). This CDR3 has 15 amino acids. Germline lookup yields CDR1 DFQATT and CDR2 SNEGSKA (reference sequence). The CDR3 coding sequence is TGCAGTGCCGAGTCTTCGGGGGAGTCCTCCTACGAGCAGTGCTTC. The encoded protein is CSAESSGESSYEQCF.

This clonotype has more than one count but fewer than ten. This chain joins TRBV28 and TRBJ2-4, with TRBD1 matching 8 bases. CDR3 length: 16 residues. J lost 5 bases, V lost 6 bases, and 12 bases had no gene match. The V gene's germline CDR1 is MDHEN and CDR2 SYDVKM. CDR3 loop: CASSPTEDRAENIQYF. CDR3 nucleotide sequence: TGTGCCAGCAGCCCGACCGAGGACAGGGCCGAAAACATTCAGTACTTC.

This clonotype was observed a handful of times. This chain joins TRBV30 and TRBJ1-5, with TRBD1 as a possible D gene (5 bases). This CDR3 spans 14 amino acids. Germline assignment: CDR1 GTSNPN and CDR2 SVGIG (reference sequence). Deletions cut 2 bases from V and 2 bases from J, with 10 bases between. DNA for the CDR3: TGTGCCTGGAGTTCCGGGGCCCGCAATCAGCCCCAGCATTTT. Protein: CAWSSGARNQPQHF.

The chain recombines TRBV7-2 with TRBJ1-4, with a tentative D call TRBD1 (5 bases). This CDR3 comprises 14 residues. Trimming took off 2 bases at V and 7 bases at J, with 11 bases between the two ends. CDR1 is SGHTA and CDR2 is FQGNSA in the germline V gene. CDR3 bases: TGTGCCAGCAGCTTAATGTTAGGGGTTGAAAAACTGTTTTTT. This sequence encodes CASSLMLGVEKLFF.